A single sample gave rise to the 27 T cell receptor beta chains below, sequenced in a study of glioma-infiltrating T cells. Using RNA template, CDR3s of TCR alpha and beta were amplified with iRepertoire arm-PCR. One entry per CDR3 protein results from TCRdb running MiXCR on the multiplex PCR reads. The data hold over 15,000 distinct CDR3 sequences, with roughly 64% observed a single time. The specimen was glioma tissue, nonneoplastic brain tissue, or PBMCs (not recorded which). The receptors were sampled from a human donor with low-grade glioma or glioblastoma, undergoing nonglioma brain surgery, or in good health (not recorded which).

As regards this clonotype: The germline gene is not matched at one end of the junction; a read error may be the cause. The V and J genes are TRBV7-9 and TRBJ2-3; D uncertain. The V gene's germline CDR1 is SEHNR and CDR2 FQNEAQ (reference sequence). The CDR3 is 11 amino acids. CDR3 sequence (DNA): TGTGCCAGCAGCTTCACAGACACGCAGTATTTT. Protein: CASSFTDTQYF.

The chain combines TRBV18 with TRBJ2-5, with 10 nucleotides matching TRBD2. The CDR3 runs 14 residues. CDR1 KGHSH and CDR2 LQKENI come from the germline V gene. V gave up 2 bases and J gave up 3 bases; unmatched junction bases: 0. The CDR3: CASSPGLAEETQYF. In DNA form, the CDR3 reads TGTGCCAGCTCACCAGGACTAGCGGAAGAGACCCAGTACTTC.

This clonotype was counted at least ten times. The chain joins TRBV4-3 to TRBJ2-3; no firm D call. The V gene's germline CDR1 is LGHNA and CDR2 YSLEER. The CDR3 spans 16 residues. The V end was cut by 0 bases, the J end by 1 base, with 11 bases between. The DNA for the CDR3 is TGCGCCAGCAGCCAAGAAAGTGGTGGCGGCACAGATACGCAGTATTTT. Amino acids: CASSQESGGGTDTQYF.

CDR3 nucleotide sequence: TGCAGTGCTAGAGATGGGGGGCCTGGCACCGGGGAGCTGTTTTTT. Protein: CSARDGGPGTGELFF. The chain couples TRBV20-1 to TRBJ2-2; the D gene could be TRBD1 or TRBD2 (6 bases each). CDR3 length: 15 amino acids. V was trimmed by 0 bases and J by 4 bases, leaving 12 bases between them. Germline loops: CDR1 DFQATT, CDR2 SNEGSKA (reference sequence).

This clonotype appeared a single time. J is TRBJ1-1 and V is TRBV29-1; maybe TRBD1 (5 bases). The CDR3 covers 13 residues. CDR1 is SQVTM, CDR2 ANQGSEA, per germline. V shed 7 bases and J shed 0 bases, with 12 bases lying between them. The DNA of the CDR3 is TGCAGCGCCTTACAGGATCTGAACACTGAAGCTTTCTTT. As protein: CSALQDLNTEAFF.

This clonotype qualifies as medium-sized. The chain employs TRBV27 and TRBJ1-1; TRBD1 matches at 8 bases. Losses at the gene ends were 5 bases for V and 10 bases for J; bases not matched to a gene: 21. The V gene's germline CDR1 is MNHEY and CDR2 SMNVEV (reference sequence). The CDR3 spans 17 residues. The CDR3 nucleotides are TGTGCCAGCAGTCCAGGGACAGGAAGTCTTAAAAGTCACGGAGCTTTCTTT. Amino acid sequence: CASSPGTGSLKSHGAFF.

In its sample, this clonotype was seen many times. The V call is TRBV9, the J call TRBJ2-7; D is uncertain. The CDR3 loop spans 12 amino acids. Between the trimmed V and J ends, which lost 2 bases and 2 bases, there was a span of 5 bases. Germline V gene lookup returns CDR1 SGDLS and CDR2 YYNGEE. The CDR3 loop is CASSVTPYEQYF. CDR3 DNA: TGTGCCAGCAGCGTTACACCCTACGAGCAGTACTTC.

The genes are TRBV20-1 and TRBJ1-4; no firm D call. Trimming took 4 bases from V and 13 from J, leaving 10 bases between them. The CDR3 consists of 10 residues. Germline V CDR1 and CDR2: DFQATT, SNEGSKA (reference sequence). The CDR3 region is CSAIREGLFF. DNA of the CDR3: TGCAGTGCTATAAGGGAGGGACTGTTTTTT.

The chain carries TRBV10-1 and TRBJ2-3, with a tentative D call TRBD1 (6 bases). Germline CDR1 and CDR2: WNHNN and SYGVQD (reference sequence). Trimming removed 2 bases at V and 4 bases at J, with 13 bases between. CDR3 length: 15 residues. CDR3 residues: CASSEPNAGADTQYF. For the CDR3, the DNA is TGCGCCAGCAGTGAGCCAAACGCAGGGGCAGATACGCAGTATTTT.

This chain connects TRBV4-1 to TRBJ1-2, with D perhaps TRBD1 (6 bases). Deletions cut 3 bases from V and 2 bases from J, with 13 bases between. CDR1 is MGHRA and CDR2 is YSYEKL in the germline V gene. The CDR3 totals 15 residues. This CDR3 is CASSQSSQGNYGYTF. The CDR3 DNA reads TGCGCCAGCAGCCAGAGTTCCCAGGGGAACTATGGCTACACCTTC.

The CDR3 reads CSASTGQGSEQYF. As DNA, the CDR3 is TGCAGCGCGTCCACGGGACAGGGAAGCGAGCAGTACTTC. This rearrangement joins TRBV20-1 to TRBJ2-7, with TRBD1 matching 9 bases. CDR3 length: 13 residues. CDR1 is DFQATT, CDR2 SNEGSKA, per germline (reference sequence).

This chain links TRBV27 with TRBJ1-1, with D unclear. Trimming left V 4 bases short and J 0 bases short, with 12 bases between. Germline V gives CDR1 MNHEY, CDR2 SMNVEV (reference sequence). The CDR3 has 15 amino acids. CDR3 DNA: TGTGCCAGCAGTTGGAACCCGGGCTTGAACACTGAAGCTTTCTTT. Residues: CASSWNPGLNTEAFF.

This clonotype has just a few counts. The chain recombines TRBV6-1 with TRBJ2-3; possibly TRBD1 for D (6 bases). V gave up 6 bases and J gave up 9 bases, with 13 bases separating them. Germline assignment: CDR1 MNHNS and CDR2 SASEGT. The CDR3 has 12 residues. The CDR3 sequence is CASSSTQGTQYF. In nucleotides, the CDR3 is TGTGCCAGCAGCTCCACCCAGGGGACGCAGTATTTT.

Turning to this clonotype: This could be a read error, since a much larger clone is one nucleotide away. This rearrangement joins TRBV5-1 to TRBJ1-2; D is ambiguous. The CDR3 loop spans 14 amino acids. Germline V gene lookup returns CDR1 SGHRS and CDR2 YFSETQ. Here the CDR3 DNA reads TGCGCCAGCGGCTTGTTGAAGGAAGGGAGCGGCTACACCTTC. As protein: CASGLLKEGSGYTF.

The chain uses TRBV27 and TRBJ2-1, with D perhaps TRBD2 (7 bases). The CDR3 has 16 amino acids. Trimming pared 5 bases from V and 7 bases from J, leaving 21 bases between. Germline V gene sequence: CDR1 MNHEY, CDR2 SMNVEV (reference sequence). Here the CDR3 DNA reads TGTGCCAGCAGTCCGCAAGGGGGGGGAGGTGGTAATGAGCAGTTCTTC. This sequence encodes CASSPQGGGGGNEQFF.

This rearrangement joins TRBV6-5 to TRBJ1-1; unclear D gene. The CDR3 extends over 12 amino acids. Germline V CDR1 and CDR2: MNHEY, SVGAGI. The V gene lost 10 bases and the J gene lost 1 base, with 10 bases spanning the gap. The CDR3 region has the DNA TGTGCCACCCATACTGCGAACACTGAAGCTTTCTTT. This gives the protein CATHTANTEAFF.

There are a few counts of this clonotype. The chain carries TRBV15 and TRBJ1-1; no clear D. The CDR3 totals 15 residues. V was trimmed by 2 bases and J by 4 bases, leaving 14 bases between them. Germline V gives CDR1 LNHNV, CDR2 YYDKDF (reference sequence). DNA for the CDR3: TGTGCCACCAGCAGATACACGGGGAGAGTCACTGAAGCTTTCTTT. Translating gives CATSRYTGRVTEAFF.

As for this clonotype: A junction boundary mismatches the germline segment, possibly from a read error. CDR3 coding DNA: TGCATTGCTAGGAGGGGCAATCAGCCCCAGCATTTT. This codes for CIARRGNQPQHF. The rearrangement uses TRBV20-1 and TRBJ1-5, with D uncertain. The CDR3 is 12 amino acids. Germline V CDR1 and CDR2: DFQATT, SNEGSKA (reference sequence).

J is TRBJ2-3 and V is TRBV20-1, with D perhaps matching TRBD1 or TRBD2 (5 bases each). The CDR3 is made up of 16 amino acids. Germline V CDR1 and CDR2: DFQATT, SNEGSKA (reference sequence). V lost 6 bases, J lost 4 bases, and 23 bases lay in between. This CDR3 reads CSANQGIAKAADTQYF. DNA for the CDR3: TGCAGTGCAAATCAGGGAATAGCGAAGGCAGCAGATACGCAGTATTTT.

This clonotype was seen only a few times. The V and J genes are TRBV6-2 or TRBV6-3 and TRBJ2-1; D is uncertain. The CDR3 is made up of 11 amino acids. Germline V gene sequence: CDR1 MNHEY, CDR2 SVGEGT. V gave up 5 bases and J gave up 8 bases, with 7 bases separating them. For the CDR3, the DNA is TGTGCCAGCAGTCCGGGCTATGAGCAGTTCTTC. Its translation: CASSPGYEQFF.

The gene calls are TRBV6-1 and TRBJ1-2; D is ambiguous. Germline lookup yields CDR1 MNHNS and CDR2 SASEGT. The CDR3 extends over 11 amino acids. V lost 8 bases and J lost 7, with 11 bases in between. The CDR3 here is CASLNSGGYTF. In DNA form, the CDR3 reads TGTGCCAGCCTTAACTCCGGTGGCTACACCTTC.

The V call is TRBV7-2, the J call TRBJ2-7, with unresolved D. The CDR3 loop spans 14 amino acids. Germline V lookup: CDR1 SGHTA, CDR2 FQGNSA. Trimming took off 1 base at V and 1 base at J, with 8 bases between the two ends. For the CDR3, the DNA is TGTGCCAGCAGCTTAGACCCATCATCCTACGAGCAGTACTTC. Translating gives CASSLDPSSYEQYF.

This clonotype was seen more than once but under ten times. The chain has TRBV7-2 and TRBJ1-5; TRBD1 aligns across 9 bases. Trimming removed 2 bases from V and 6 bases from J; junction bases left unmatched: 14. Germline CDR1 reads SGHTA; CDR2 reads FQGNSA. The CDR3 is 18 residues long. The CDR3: CASSLYDRGFDSAQPQHF. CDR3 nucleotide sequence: TGTGCCAGCAGCTTATACGACAGGGGGTTCGACTCCGCTCAGCCCCAGCATTTT.

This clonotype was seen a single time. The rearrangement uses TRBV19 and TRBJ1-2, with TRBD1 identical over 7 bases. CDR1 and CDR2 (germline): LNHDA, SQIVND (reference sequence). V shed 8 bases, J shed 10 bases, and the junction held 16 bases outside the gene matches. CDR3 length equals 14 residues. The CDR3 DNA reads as TGTGCCAGTCGGACAGGCCAGGGGCCGTATAACTACACCTTC. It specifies CASRTGQGPYNYTF.

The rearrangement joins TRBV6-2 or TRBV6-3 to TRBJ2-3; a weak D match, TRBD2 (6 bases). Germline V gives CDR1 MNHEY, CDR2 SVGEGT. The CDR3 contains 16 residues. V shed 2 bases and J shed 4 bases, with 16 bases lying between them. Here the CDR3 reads CASSYRAGAGPDTQYF. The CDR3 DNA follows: TGTGCCAGCAGTTACAGAGCGGGCGCAGGCCCAGATACGCAGTATTTT.

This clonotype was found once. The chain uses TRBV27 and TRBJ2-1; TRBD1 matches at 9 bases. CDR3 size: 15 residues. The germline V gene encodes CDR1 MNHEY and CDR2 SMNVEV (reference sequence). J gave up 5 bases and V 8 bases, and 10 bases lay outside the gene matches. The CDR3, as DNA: TGTGCCAGCGGTTACACAGGGGGCGCGAACAATGAGCAGTTCTTC. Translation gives CASGYTGGANNEQFF.

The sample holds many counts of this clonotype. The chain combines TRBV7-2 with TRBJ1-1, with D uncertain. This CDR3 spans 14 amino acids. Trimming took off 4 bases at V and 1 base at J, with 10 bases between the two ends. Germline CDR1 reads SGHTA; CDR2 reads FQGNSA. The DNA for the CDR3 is TGTGCCAGCAGCTCTTATCTGAAGAACACTGAAGCTTTCTTT. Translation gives CASSSYLKNTEAFF.